Listed here is a single TCR beta chain. As yet, its antigen is unknown. The data are from a study of blood T cells in healthy people across ages. Study-wide results and limits: Leaving the PBMCs unsorted stopped any conclusive comparison of naive versus antigen-experienced cells.

Per sample, no less than 5 micrograms of total RNA were extracted. The CDR3 sequence is 11 residues long. Germline CDR1 is DFQATT and CDR2 is SNEGSKA (reference sequence). With 0 bases removed from V and 8 bases from J, the gap between germline ends came to 7 bases. Using a J-beta primer mix together with a sample-barcoded 5' primer, a second PCR was run for roughly 6 to 11 cycles. TCRdb fed the 5' RACE reads into MiXCR, producing one record per CDR3 protein. Found here are about 720,000 distinct CDR3 sequences, about 20% of them singletons; the top ten hold around a fifth. The chain employs TRBV20-1 and TRBJ1-2; possible D gene TRBD1, 6 bases. The sample consisted of blood. The sequence was collected from a man in his 70s in good health. This chain's CDR3 is CSARDQGGYTF. The CDR3 nucleotides read TGCAGTGCTAGAGATCAGGGGGGCTACACCTTC.